One T cell receptor (beta chain) is described in this entry. J lost 0 bases, V lost 4 bases, and 11 bases had no gene match. CDR3 size: 18 residues. Germline values: CDR1 SGHDT, CDR2 YYEEEE. This entry belongs to a study of blood T cell repertoires in COVID-19. Turning to the study itself: T cells, B-cell-depleted T cells, or PBMCs supplied cDNA or gDNA.

Cohort placement rested on clinical history that participants reported themselves. How the authors handled the data: Scientists estimated how many nucleated cells there were by amplifying reference gene primers. The assay was immunoSEQ multiplex PCR, and TCRdb's table has in-frame clones only and misses some. D and trimming were read from the DNA, whereas the V and J calls and clone size are those reported in that table. The sample consists of hundreds of thousands of clones, around 85% of them appearing once. The specimen sequenced was PBMCs or T cells enriched from blood (not recorded which). The V call is TRBV5-6, the J call TRBJ1-4; TRBD1 aligns across 8 bases. The TCR was taken from a woman between 50 and 59 years old who had recovered from COVID-19. CDR3 sequence reads: CASSIYNRGFATNEKLFF. CDR3 sequence (DNA): TGTGCCAGCAGCATATATAACAGGGGGTTCGCAACTAATGAAAAACTGTTTTTT. Full variable domain (remainder filled in from reference TRBV5-6 and TRBJ1-4): DAGVTQSPTHLIKTRGQQVTLRCSPKSGHDTVSWYQQALGQGPQFIFQYYEEEERQRGNFPDRFSGHQFPNYSSELNVNALLLGDSALYLCASSIYNRGFATNEKLFFGSGTQLSVL.